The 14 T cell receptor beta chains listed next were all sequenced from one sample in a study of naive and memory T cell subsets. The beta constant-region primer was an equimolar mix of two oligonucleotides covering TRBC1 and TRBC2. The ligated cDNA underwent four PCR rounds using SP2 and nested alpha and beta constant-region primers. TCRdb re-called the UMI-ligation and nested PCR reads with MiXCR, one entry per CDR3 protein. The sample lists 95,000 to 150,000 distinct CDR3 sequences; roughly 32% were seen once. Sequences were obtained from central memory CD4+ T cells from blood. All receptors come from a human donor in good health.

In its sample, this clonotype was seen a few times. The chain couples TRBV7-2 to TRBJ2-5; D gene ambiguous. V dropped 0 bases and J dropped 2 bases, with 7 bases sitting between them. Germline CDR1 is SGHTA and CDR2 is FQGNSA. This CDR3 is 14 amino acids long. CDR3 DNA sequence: TGTGCCAGCAGCTTAGCGCTGACTCAAGAGACCCAGTACTTC. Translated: CASSLALTQETQYF.

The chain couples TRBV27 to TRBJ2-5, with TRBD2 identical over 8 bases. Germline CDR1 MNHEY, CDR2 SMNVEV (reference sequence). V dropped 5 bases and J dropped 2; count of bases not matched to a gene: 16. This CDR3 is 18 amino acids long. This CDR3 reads CASSATSTGTSIQETQYF. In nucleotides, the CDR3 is TGTGCCAGCAGTGCGACCTCAACCGGGACTAGTATACAAGAGACCCAGTACTTC.

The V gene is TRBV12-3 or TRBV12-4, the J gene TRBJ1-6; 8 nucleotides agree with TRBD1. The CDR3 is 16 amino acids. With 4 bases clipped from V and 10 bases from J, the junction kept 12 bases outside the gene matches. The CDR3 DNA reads TGTGCCAGCAGTTCTGTCCCCGGGACAGGAGGCTCACCCCTCCACTTT. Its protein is CASSSVPGTGGSPLHF.

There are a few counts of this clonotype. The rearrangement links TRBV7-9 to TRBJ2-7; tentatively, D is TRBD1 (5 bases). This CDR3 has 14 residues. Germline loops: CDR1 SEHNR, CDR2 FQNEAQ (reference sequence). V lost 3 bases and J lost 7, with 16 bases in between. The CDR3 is CASSFQNRPGEQYF. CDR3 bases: TGTGCCAGCAGCTTTCAGAATCGGCCAGGGGAGCAGTACTTC. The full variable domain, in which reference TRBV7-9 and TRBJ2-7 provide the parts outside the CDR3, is DTGVSQNPRHKITKRGQNVTFRCDPISEHNRLYWYRQTLGQGPEFLTYFQNEAQLEKSRLLSDRFSAERPKGSFSTLEIQRTEQGDSAMYLCASSFQNRPGEQYFGPGTRLTVT.

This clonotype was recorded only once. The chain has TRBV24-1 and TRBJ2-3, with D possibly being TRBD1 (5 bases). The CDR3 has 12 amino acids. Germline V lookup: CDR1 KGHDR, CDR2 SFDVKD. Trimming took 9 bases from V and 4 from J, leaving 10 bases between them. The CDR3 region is CATQGVADTQYF. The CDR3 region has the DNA TGTGCCACCCAGGGTGTAGCAGATACGCAGTATTTT.

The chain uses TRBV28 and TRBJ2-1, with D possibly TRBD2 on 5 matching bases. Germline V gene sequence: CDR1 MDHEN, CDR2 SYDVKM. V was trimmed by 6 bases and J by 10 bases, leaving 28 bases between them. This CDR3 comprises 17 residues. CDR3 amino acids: CASSPVGFAGLLLEQFF. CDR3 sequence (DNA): TGTGCCAGCAGCCCCGTAGGCTTCGCGGGCCTTCTACTGGAGCAGTTCTTC. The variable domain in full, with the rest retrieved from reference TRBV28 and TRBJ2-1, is DVKVTQSSRYLVKRTGEKVFLECVQDMDHENMFWYRQDPGLGLRLIYFSYDVKMKEKGDIPEGYSVSREKKERFSLILESASTNQTSMYLCASSPVGFAGLLLEQFFGPGTRLTVL.

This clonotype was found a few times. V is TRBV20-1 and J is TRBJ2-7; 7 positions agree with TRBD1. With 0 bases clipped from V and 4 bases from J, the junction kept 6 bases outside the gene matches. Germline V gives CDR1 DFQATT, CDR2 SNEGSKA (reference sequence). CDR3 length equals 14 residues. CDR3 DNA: TGCAGTGCTAGAGATTACGGGACAGATTACGAGCAGTACTTC. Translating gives CSARDYGTDYEQYF.

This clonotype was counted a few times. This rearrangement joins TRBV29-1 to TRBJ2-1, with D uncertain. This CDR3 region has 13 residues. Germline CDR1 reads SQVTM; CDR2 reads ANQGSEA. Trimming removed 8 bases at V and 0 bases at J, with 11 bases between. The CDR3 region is CSTYSSSYNEQFF. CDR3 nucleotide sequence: TGCAGCACTTACTCGAGCTCCTACAATGAGCAGTTCTTC.

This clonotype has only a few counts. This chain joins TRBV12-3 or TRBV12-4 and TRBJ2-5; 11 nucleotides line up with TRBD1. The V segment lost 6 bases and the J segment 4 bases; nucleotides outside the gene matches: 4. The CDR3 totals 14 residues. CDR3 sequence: CASSWTGGIETQYF. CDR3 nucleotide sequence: TGTGCCAGCAGCTGGACAGGGGGCATAGAGACCCAGTACTTC.

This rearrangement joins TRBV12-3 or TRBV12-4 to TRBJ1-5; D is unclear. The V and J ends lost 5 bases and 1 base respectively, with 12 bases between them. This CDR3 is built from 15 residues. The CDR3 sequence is CASSARLKSNQPQHF. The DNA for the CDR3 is TGTGCCAGCAGTGCAAGGCTAAAAAGCAATCAGCCCCAGCATTTT.

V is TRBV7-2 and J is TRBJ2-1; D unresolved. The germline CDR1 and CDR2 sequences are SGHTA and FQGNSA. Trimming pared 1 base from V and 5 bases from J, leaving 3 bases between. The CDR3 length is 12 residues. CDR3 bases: TGTGCCAGCAGCTTAGTGGACAATGAGCAGTTCTTC. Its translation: CASSLVDNEQFF.

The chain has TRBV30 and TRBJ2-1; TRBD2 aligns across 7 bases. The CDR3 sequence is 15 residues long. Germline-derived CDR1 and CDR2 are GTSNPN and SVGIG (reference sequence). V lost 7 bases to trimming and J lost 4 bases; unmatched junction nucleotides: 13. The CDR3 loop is CASNPLAGVYNEQFF. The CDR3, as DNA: TGTGCCTCTAATCCCCTCGCGGGAGTTTACAATGAGCAGTTCTTC.

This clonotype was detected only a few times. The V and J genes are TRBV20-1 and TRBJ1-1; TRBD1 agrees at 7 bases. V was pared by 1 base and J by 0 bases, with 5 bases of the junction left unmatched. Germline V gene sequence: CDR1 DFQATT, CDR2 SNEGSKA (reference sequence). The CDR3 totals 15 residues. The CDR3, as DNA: TGCAGTGCTAGAGTAGGGGGCGGGGTGAACACTGAAGCTTTCTTT. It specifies CSARVGGGVNTEAFF.

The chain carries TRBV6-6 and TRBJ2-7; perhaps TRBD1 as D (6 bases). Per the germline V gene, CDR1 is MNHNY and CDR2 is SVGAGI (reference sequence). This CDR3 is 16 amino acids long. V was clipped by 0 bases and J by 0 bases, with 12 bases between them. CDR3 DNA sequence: TGTGCCAGCAGTTACTCGAGGACAGCCAGCTCCTACGAGCAGTACTTC. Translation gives CASSYSRTASSYEQYF.